This paragraph reports one TCR beta chain. Its antigen remains undetermined. One base away there is no much larger clone; base qualities are not given. The entry originates in a study of CD8+CD57+ T cells in acquired aplastic anemia (dated by TCRdb to 2016 to 2018). For the study in its entirety: A mean of around 3 ug of DNA, ranging from roughly 0.2 to 27.4 ug, was extracted from sorted CD4+ and CD8+ cells. Mean read counts for healthy donor samples were about 10 million for CD4+ cells and about 12 million for CD8+ cells. Overall results and qualifications from the work: Fewer than 35 CD8+ CDR3 sequences were found to be shared between patients and controls, but these sequences appeared to be highly expressed in patients and within the immunodominant clones of the patients. Between patients and healthy controls, no significant difference in CD8+ Simpson's diversity was found (P=0.060).

The study deep-sequenced TCR repertoires of sorted CD4+ and CD8+ blood T cells from severe aplastic anemia patients and healthy subjects. Ficoll-Paque density gradient centrifugation was used to isolate peripheral blood mononuclear cells. Before DNA was extracted, CD4+ and CD8+ T cells were sorted using either FACS or magnetic beads. Reading the germline V gene gives CDR1 SNHLY and CDR2 FYNNEI. V has 6 bases trimmed and J has 2 bases trimmed; junction bases matching no gene number 7. CDR3 length: 14 amino acids, cysteine to phenylalanine. The retained sequence is limited to the CDR3, 42 bases, with the frame set at the first base. TCR beta VDJ combination and CDR3 sequence profiling used genomic DNA as the template. An Illumina HiSeq 2000 was the platform used for TCR repertoire sequencing. On the study's bioinformatics: Repertoires were assessed using TRBV/TRBJ rearrangement plots, CDR3 size and DJ length profiles, and Simpson's diversity index. Whichever DNA sequence was most abundant in the deep sequencing data was defined as the immunodominant clone. CDR3 amino acid sequences were screened for sharing across subjects and compared with published repertoires and the VDJdb database. TCRdb reprocessing: public reads trimmed at Q25 with fastp, clones called with MiXCR, in-frame beta chains kept. Each entry merges the rows of one CDR3 protein and shows their most common DNA and genes. The authors' filters were not applied to this entry. The sample includes under 200,000 distinct CDR3 sequences, with approximately 40% observed a single time. About 1.1% of the sample is in the top ten clones.

The rearranged segments are TRBV2 and TRBJ2-7; 7 nucleotides in the junction match TRBD1. Sample: sorted CD4+, CD8+, or CD8+CD57+ T cells (not recorded which) from PBMCs. The receptor's source is a human donor in good health. The CDR3 region: CASSGRTGPYEQYF. The nucleotide sequence is TGTGCCAGCAGCGGACGGACAGGACCCTACGAGCAGTACTTC.